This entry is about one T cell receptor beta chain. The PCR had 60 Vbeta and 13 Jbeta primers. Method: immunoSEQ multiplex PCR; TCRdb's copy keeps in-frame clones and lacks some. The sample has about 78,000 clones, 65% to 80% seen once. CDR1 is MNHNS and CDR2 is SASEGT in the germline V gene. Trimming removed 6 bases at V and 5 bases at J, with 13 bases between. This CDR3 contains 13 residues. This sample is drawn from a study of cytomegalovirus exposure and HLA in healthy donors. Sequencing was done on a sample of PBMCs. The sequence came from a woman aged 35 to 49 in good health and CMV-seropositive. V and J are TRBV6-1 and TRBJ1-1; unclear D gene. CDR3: CASRSGGWTEAFF. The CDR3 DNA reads TGTGCCAGCAGATCTGGAGGGTGGACTGAAGCTTTCTTT.